The rows below give T cell receptor beta chains drawn from one sample of a study of blood T cells in healthy people across ages. Using its own MiXCR run on the 5' RACE reads, TCRdb lists one record per CDR3 protein. The sample gives just under 550,000 distinct CDR3 sequences, 20% to 30% of which show up once; 8.5% to 9.5% is in the top ten. The data also belong to a second study, concerning T cells of mothers and their children.

Source material: blood. The origin of the receptors is a boy younger than 18 in good health. CDR3s include the opening cysteine and the closing phenylalanine or tryptophan. Fields, in order: clone size, J gene, V gene, D gene, CDR3 DNA, CDR3 protein. D genes are given only for firm matches. Expanded clones are given a class, and other clones once, few, many or no size at all.

>-|TRBJ1-1|TRBV7-9|-
TGTGCCAGCAGCTTTCCCTTCCGGGGGCTGGGGGGAGAGAACACTGAAGCTTTCTTT
CASSFPFRGLGGENTEAFF
>-|TRBJ2-1|TRBV3-1|TRBD2
TGTGCCAGCAGCCAAGAAAGCGGGGGGGTTCGGGAGCAGTTCTTC
CASSQESGGVREQFF
>few|TRBJ1-1|TRBV10-3|TRBD1
TGTGCCATCCGAGACAACAGGGGATCGAACACTGAAGCTTTCTTT
CAIRDNRGSNTEAFF
>few|TRBJ2-7|TRBV5-1|TRBD1
TGCGCCAGCAGCTTGGGACCGGGACAGGGCCCTTACGAGCAGTACTTC
CASSLGPGQGPYEQYF
>-|TRBJ2-7|TRBV24-1|-
TGTGCCACCAGTGATTTTGGGCAGGGGGGATACGAGCAGTACTTC
CATSDFGQGGYEQYF
>few|TRBJ1-5|TRBV7-9|-
TGTGCCAGCAGCTTAGCCGCAACAGGTCTTCCTAGGGATCAGCCCCAGCATTTT
CASSLAATGLPRDQPQHF
>few|TRBJ2-3|TRBV10-3|-
TGTGCCAGCGGAGGGGGGACATCTAGCACAGATACGCAGTATTTT
CASGGGTSSTDTQYF
>-|TRBJ2-2|TRBV4-3|TRBD2
TGCGCCAGCAGCCAAGAACAGCGGGGGTTGGGCGGGGAGCTGTTTTTT
CASSQEQRGLGGELFF
>-|TRBJ2-1|TRBV28|TRBD2
TGTGCCAGCAGCCCTCATAGCGGGAGAGGTTACAATGAGCAGTTCTTC
CASSPHSGRGYNEQFF
>-|TRBJ2-1|TRBV5-4|TRBD1
TGTGCCAGCAGCCCCGGGACAGGGTGGGCAGGGGGCTCCTACAATGAGCAGTTCTTC
CASSPGTGWAGGSYNEQFF
>-|TRBJ2-3|TRBV11-2|TRBD2
TGTGCCAGCAGCTTAAGGTCTAGCGGGGGGCAGAGCACAGATACGCAGTATTTT
CASSLRSSGGQSTDTQYF
>-|TRBJ1-1|TRBV27|-
TGTGCCAGCAGTCGGGCCCGGTTGAGGGAAGCTTTCTTT
CASSRARLREAFF
>many|TRBJ2-3|TRBV6-4|TRBD1
TGTGCCAGCAGTGACGGACAGGGGGCAGATACGCAGTATTTT
CASSDGQGADTQYF
>many|TRBJ2-5|TRBV4-3|-
TGCGCCAGCAGCCGAAATCCCCCTCGAAGCAGTTTCCAAGAGACCCAGTACTTC
CASSRNPPRSSFQETQYF
>few|TRBJ2-7|TRBV5-4|-
TGTGCCTGCAGCTTGGACGATTCCTCCTACGAGCAGTACTTC
CACSLDDSSYEQYF
>-|TRBJ2-1|TRBV6-2/TRBV6-3|-
TGTGCCAGCAGCACCATTACTCGCGGCCATATCACTAGCCTCTCCTACAATGAGCAGTTCTTC
CASSTITRGHITSLSYNEQFF
>-|TRBJ2-6|TRBV2|-
TGTGCCAGCAGTGGAACCTACTCTGGGGCCAACGTCCTGACTTTC
CASSGTYSGANVLTF
>-|TRBJ2-2|TRBV4-3|TRBD2
TGCGCCAGCAGCCTCGGACTAGCGGATATGAACACCGGGGAGCTGTTTTTT
CASSLGLADMNTGELFF
>-|TRBJ2-1|TRBV9|-
TGTGCCAGCAGCGTAGGCTTGGGCGGGAACACTAACGCCTACAATGAGCAGTTCTTC
CASSVGLGGNTNAYNEQFF
>-|TRBJ2-7|TRBV7-9|TRBD1
TGTGCCAGCAGCCACCACAGGGGAGCCTACGTGCAGTACTTC
CASSHHRGAYVQYF
>few|TRBJ2-3|TRBV13|-
TGTGCCAGCAGCCCACAGGAGGGGGCGAATGATACGCAGTATTTT
CASSPQEGANDTQYF
>-|TRBJ2-1|TRBV18|TRBD2
TGTGCCAGCTCACCTTTCGGGACTAGCGTCTACAATGAGCAGTTCTTC
CASSPFGTSVYNEQFF
>few|TRBJ2-3|TRBV3-1|-
TGTGCCAGCAGCCAAGAAACGAGGGGAGATACGCAGTATTTT
CASSQETRGDTQYF
>few|TRBJ2-1|TRBV3-1|-
TGTGCCAGCAGCCTAACCGCCGGGACCCCTGCCCACAATGAGCAGTTCTTC
CASSLTAGTPAHNEQFF
>-|TRBJ2-1|TRBV5-1|-
TGCGCCAGCAGCCTCGGCAGCGCTGGGAATGAGCAGTTCTTC
CASSLGSAGNEQFF
>few|TRBJ2-4|TRBV20-1|-
TGCAGTGCTAGAGATCCAGGCCTTCTGGGGAACATTCAGTACTTC
CSARDPGLLGNIQYF
>-|TRBJ2-3|TRBV9|TRBD2
TGTGCCAGCAGCTTTAGCGGGGGGACCAGCACAGATACGCAGTATTTT
CASSFSGGTSTDTQYF
>few|TRBJ2-7|TRBV6-6|TRBD2
TGTGCCAGCAGTTACTCGGGTGGGGGGGTATACGAGCAGTACTTC
CASSYSGGGVYEQYF
>-|TRBJ1-1|TRBV10-3|-
TGTGCCATCAAATCGGGGTCCTCTATGAACACTGAAGCTTTCTTT
CAIKSGSSMNTEAFF
>-|TRBJ2-5|TRBV4-1|-
TGCGCCAGCAAGTCGGAAAACCAAGAGACCCAGTACTTC
CASKSENQETQYF
>-|TRBJ1-1|TRBV6-2/TRBV6-3|-
TGTGCCAGCAGTTACTCGATAGAATTGGCTTTCTTT
CASSYSIELAFF
>-|TRBJ1-3|TRBV7-2|-
TGTGCCAGCAGCAGAGGAGGGGGGTATGGAAACACCATATATTTT
CASSRGGGYGNTIYF
>-|TRBJ2-7|TRBV6-2/TRBV6-3|-
TGTGCCACTACGTTCTGGAGGGGCCACTACGAGCAGTACTTC
CATTFWRGHYEQYF
>few|TRBJ2-7|TRBV6-6|TRBD2
TGTGCCAGCTGGGGGGGGAGCTCCTACGAGCAGTACTTC
CASWGGSSYEQYF
>-|TRBJ1-2|TRBV12-3/TRBV12-4|-
TGTGCCAGCACCCTGGGGCTCTCTTATGGCTACACCTTC
CASTLGLSYGYTF
>many|TRBJ2-7|TRBV7-2|-
TGTGCCAGCAGCCAGGGGCCCGGCTACGAGCAGTACTTC
CASSQGPGYEQYF
>-|TRBJ2-5|TRBV15|-
TGTGCCACCAGCAGAACTCCATACCAAGAGACCCAGTACTTC
CATSRTPYQETQYF
>-|TRBJ2-2|TRBV20-1|TRBD1
TGCAGTGCTAGAAGGAGACAGGGGGTTCCCGGGGAGCTGTTTTTT
CSARRRQGVPGELFF
>-|TRBJ1-1|TRBV7-6|-
TGTGCCAGCAGCTACTCCCTGGGATCCTTGGACACTGAAGCTTTCTTT
CASSYSLGSLDTEAFF
>few|TRBJ2-5|TRBV10-2|TRBD1
TGCGCCAGCAGCGCCTGGACAGGGGGCCAAGAGACCCAGTACTTC
CASSAWTGGQETQYF
>-|TRBJ2-1|TRBV7-2|TRBD1
TGTGCCAGCAGCCTATACCGGGACAGGGCCTACAATGAGCAGTTCTTC
CASSLYRDRAYNEQFF
>-|TRBJ2-7|TRBV7-2|TRBD2
TGTGCCAGCAGCTTAGCGCATTGGACTAGCGGATACGAGCAGTACTTC
CASSLAHWTSGYEQYF
>few|TRBJ1-5|TRBV12-3/TRBV12-4|-
TGTGCCAGCACCGTAGGGGGTCAGCCCCAGCATTTT
CASTVGGQPQHF
>-|TRBJ2-7|TRBV5-1|-
TGCGCCAGCAGCTTGTGGAGAGGGGCCTACGAGCAGTACTTC
CASSLWRGAYEQYF
>few|TRBJ1-1|TRBV12-3/TRBV12-4|TRBD1
TGTGCCAGCAGCCGTAGCGGGACAGGACACACTGAAGCTTTCTTT
CASSRSGTGHTEAFF
>-|TRBJ2-5|TRBV2|-
TGTGCCAGCAGAGCGGACGGAGAGATCCAGTACTTC
CASRADGEIQYF
>few|TRBJ2-4|TRBV20-1|-
TGCAGTGCTAGGGACGCCCCAGAAAGCCTTCAGTACTTC
CSARDAPESLQYF
>-|TRBJ2-1|TRBV12-3/TRBV12-4|-
TGTGCCAGCAGTACCCGCGACCCCGGTCGGCAGTTCTTC
CASSTRDPGRQFF
>-|TRBJ2-4|TRBV7-2|-
TGTGCCAGCAGCTTTGCCGGGCAAAACATTCAGTACTTC
CASSFAGQNIQYF
>-|TRBJ2-3|TRBV2|-
TGTGCCAGCACCTCGTCCCACGCAGATACGCAGTATTTT
CASTSSHADTQYF
>-|TRBJ2-4|TRBV5-1|-
TGCGCCAGCAGATACGACAGGACAAACATTCAGTACTTC
CASRYDRTNIQYF
>-|TRBJ2-1|TRBV12-3/TRBV12-4|TRBD2
TGTGCCAGCAGCCCCGGGGGACTAGCGGGACGTGGTGAGCAGTTCTTC
CASSPGGLAGRGEQFF